The 17 T cell receptor beta chains given below trace back to one sample, sequenced in a study of blood T cell repertoires in COVID-19. Generated by immunoSEQ multiplex PCR, the TCRdb table keeps only in-frame clones and is missing some. The sample has around 23,000 clones, 80% to 90% seen once. The source material was peripheral blood. The receptors stem from a man aged 50-59 years with active COVID-19.

The rearrangement uses TRBV15 and TRBJ1-3; D call uncertain. Trimming left V 6 bases short and J 0 bases short, with 9 bases between. CDR3 length: 14 amino acids. The germline V gene has CDR1 LNHNV and CDR2 YYDKDF (reference sequence). The CDR3 spells CATRLLASGNTIYF. CDR3 bases: TGTGCCACCAGGTTACTAGCCTCTGGAAACACCATATATTTT.

This chain links TRBV11-3 with TRBJ2-3; D is perhaps TRBD2 (5 bases). Trimming shortened V by 5 bases and J by 4 bases, and 13 bases separated the two germline ends. The CDR3 totals 14 residues. The germline V gene encodes CDR1 SGHNT and CDR2 YENEEA. Written as DNA, the CDR3 is TGTGCCAGCAGCCCTGTTTCGGGATCAGATACGCAGTATTTT. Protein: CASSPVSGSDTQYF.

This clone was counted once. The V and J genes are TRBV9 and TRBJ2-3; maybe TRBD1 (5 bases). This CDR3 is built from 13 residues. Germline V CDR1 and CDR2: SGDLS, YYNGEE. The V gene lost 2 bases and the J gene lost 3 bases, with 7 bases spanning the gap. The CDR3 DNA reads as TGTGCCAGCAGCGTCAGGGTTACAGATACGCAGTATTTT. Translating gives CASSVRVTDTQYF.

The chain has TRBV9 and TRBJ2-1, with TRBD2 identical over 13 bases. Germline CDR1 is SGDLS and CDR2 is YYNGEE. This CDR3 region has 16 residues. Unmatched junction bases numbered 5, after V lost 3 bases and J lost 5 bases. As DNA, the CDR3 is TGTGCCAGCAGCGCACTAGCGGGGGGGCCCAACAATGAGCAGTTCTTC. The encoded protein is CASSALAGGPNNEQFF.

This clone was detected once. The chain couples TRBV29-1 to TRBJ1-5, with TRBD1 matching 7 bases. With V trimmed by 0 bases and J by 4 bases, 6 bases remained unmatched. This CDR3 region has 15 residues. Germline V gene lookup returns CDR1 SQVTM and CDR2 ANQGSEA. CDR3 loop: CSVEDSSGGNQPQHF. Written as DNA, the CDR3 is TGCAGCGTTGAAGATTCTTCAGGGGGGAATCAGCCCCAGCATTTT.

This chain links TRBV28 with TRBJ1-5, with TRBD1 matching over 12 bases. The germline CDR1 and CDR2 sequences are MDHEN and SYDVKM. Trimming removed 5 bases from V and 7 bases from J; junction bases left unmatched: 6. The CDR3 totals 15 residues. The CDR3 sequence is CASSPGTGGVQPQHF. The CDR3 DNA sequence: TGTGCCAGCAGTCCAGGGACAGGGGGCGTACAGCCCCAGCATTTT.

The chain recombines TRBV3-1 (or the pseudogene TRBV3-2) with TRBJ2-7; 9 positions match TRBD1. This CDR3 is 22 amino acids long. The trim removed 3 bases at V and 6 bases at J, leaving 30 bases unmatched. Germline V gene sequence: CDR1 LGHDT, CDR2 YNNKEL (reference sequence). The DNA of the CDR3 is TGTGCCAGCAGCCATTATCCCAGTTTTTCGTCCGGGGACAGGGCCTCTTGGGGCGAGCAGTACTTC. It specifies CASSHYPSFSSGDRASWGEQYF.

The chain recombines TRBV6-6 with TRBJ2-2; 9 bases fit TRBD2. The CDR3 spans 15 residues. The V gene end was trimmed by 7 bases and the J gene end by 3 bases; junction bases not matched to a gene: 6. CDR1 and CDR2 from the germline V gene are MNHNY and SVGAGI (reference sequence). DNA for the CDR3: TGTGCCAGCACGGCTAGCGGGGCTTACACCGGGGAGCTGTTTTTT. As protein: CASTASGAYTGELFF.

This chain links TRBV19 with TRBJ2-1, with D possibly matching TRBD2 (5 bases). The V and J ends lost 5 bases and 2 bases respectively, with 13 bases between them. Germline-derived CDR1 and CDR2 are LNHDA and SQIVND (reference sequence). CDR3 length equals 15 residues. Written as DNA, the CDR3 is TGTGCCAGTAGTCCCCCAACCGGGACCTACAATGAGCAGTTCTTC. Translation: CASSPPTGTYNEQFF.

The CDR3 loop reads CASSLEVGPSTDTQYF. The DNA of the CDR3 is TGTGCCAGCAGCTTAGAGGTGGGGCCCAGCACAGATACGCAGTATTTT. The V gene is TRBV7-8, the J gene TRBJ2-3; TRBD1 is a possible D gene (5 bases). Germline lookup yields CDR1 SGHVS and CDR2 FQNEAQ. V was pared by 1 base and J by 0 bases, with 11 bases between. The CDR3 extends over 16 amino acids.

V and J are TRBV21-1 and TRBJ1-4; the table's D call TRBD1 went unverified against the DNA. TRBV21-1 is described as a pseudogene. The CDR3 totals 18 residues. CDR3 bases: TGTGCCAGCTGCCCCCTTGGGACAGGGGTATTATCTAATGAAAAACTGTTTTTT. It specifies CASCPLGTGVLSNEKLFF.

J is TRBJ2-1 and V is TRBV24-1, with 10 nucleotides matching TRBD2. The CDR3 covers 16 residues. CDR1 is KGHDR and CDR2 is SFDVKD in the germline V gene. V gave up 2 bases and J gave up 5 bases; unmatched junction bases: 5. CDR3 sequence reads: CATSDSGLAINNEQFF. The CDR3 DNA follows: TGTGCCACCAGTGATTCGGGACTAGCGATCAACAATGAGCAGTTCTTC.

The chain joins TRBV5-6 to TRBJ1-2, with TRBD1 as a possible D gene (6 bases). The CDR3 loop spans 15 amino acids. Between the trimmed V and J ends, which lost 0 bases and 5 bases, there was a span of 14 bases. Germline values: CDR1 SGHDT, CDR2 YYEEEE. The CDR3 loop is CASSLETGTLYGYTF. CDR3 nucleotides: TGTGCCAGCAGCTTGGAAACCGGGACACTTTATGGCTACACCTTC. Based on the CDR3 plus reference TRBV5-6 and TRBJ1-2, the full variable domain is DAGVTQSPTHLIKTRGQQVTLRCSPKSGHDTVSWYQQALGQGPQFIFQYYEEEERQRGNFPDRFSGHQFPNYSSELNVNALLLGDSALYLCASSLETGTLYGYTFGSGTRLTVV.

The chain couples TRBV6-2 or TRBV6-3 to TRBJ1-1; D may be TRBD1 (5 bases). V was shortened by 2 bases and J by 6 bases, with 10 bases between the two germline ends. The CDR3 length is 13 residues. Germline V lookup: CDR1 MNHEY, CDR2 SVGEGT. CDR3 residues: CASSYDRFSEAFF. CDR3 coding DNA: TGTGCCAGCAGTTACGACAGATTCTCTGAAGCTTTCTTT.

This clone was seen more than once but under ten times. The gene calls are TRBV5-1 and TRBJ2-2; a weak D match, TRBD1 (5 bases). This CDR3 is 15 amino acids long. Per the germline V gene, CDR1 is SGHRS and CDR2 is YFSETQ. V was trimmed by 0 bases and J by 3 bases, leaving 9 bases between them. The CDR3 loop is CASSLGQSDTGELFF. CDR3 in DNA: TGCGCCAGCAGCTTGGGACAGAGTGACACCGGGGAGCTGTTTTTT. Full variable domain (missing parts from reference TRBV5-1 and TRBJ2-2): KAGVTQTPRYLIKTRGQQVTLSCSPISGHRSVSWYQQTPGQGLQFLFEYFSETQRNKGNFPGRFSGRQFSNSRSEMNVSTLELGDSALYLCASSLGQSDTGELFFGEGSRLTVL.

This clone was seen a few times. The chain joins TRBV29-1 to TRBJ2-7; perhaps TRBD1 as D (8 bases). V was pared by 2 bases and J by 4 bases, with 15 bases between. The CDR3 loop spans 14 amino acids. Germline V gene data show CDR1 as SQVTM and CDR2 as ANQGSEA. This chain's CDR3 is CSVEYTGGEYEQYF. The DNA for the CDR3 is TGCAGCGTTGAATACACAGGGGGGGAGTACGAGCAGTACTTC.

The CDR3 here is CSVPESSSQETQYF. CDR3 coding DNA: TGCAGCGTTCCCGAAAGTAGCAGCCAAGAGACCCAGTACTTC. The chain uses TRBV29-1 and TRBJ2-5; no firm D call. Trimming took off 5 bases at V and 1 base at J, with 14 bases between the two ends. Germline V gene data show CDR1 as SQVTM and CDR2 as ANQGSEA. The CDR3 totals 14 residues. The full variable domain, completed using reference TRBV29-1 and TRBJ2-5, is SAVISQKPSRDICQRGTSLTIQCQVDSQVTMMFWYRQQPGQSLTLIATANQGSEATYESGFVIDKFPISRPNLTFSTLTVSNMSPEDSSIYLCSVPESSSQETQYFGPGTRLLVL.